A single sample gave rise to the 17 T cell receptor beta chains below, sequenced in a study of a mutant IDH1 vaccine in newly diagnosed glioma. The time point denotes: week 11, during vaccination. Every vaccine dose comprised 300 ug of mutant IDH1 20-mer peptide plus topical imiquimod. Profiling relied on immunoSEQ multiplex PCR, and the TCRdb table lists in-frame clones only, not all of them. The data contain under 150,000 clones, roughly 90% of them singletons. The antigens of these receptors remain unknown. The material was PBMCs, obtained from a glioma patient whose treatment included an IDH1 peptide vaccine. These receptors all stem from a woman between 45 and 65 years old with glioma.

The J gene is TRBJ2-5, the V gene TRBV5-4; 10 positions match TRBD1. CDR1 SGHNT and CDR2 YYREEE come from the germline V gene (reference sequence). The CDR3 loop spans 15 amino acids. The trim removed 4 bases at V and 4 bases at J, leaving 7 bases unmatched. The chain's CDR3 is CASSPRGQGIETQYF. The CDR3 region has the DNA TGTGCCAGCAGCCCCCGGGGACAGGGGATAGAGACCCAGTACTTC.

The chain carries TRBV19 and TRBJ1-2, with D possibly TRBD1 on 5 matching bases. Germline CDR1 reads LNHDA; CDR2 reads SQIVND (reference sequence). This CDR3 is 13 amino acids long. V was cut by 3 bases and J by 4 bases, with 9 bases left in between. CDR3 in DNA: TGTGCCAGTAGTATTGGGCAGGGCTATGGCTACACCTTC. Amino acid sequence: CASSIGQGYGYTF.

The V gene is TRBV30, the J gene TRBJ2-1; 7 bases are shared with TRBD1. CDR1 and CDR2 (germline): GTSNPN, SVGIG (reference sequence). Trimming cost V 5 bases and J 9 bases; bases outside gene matches: 10. CDR3 length: 13 amino acids. CDR3 loop: CAWVGRGGSEQFF. In DNA form, the CDR3 reads TGTGCCTGGGTCGGTCGAGGGGGCAGTGAGCAGTTCTTC. The entire variable domain, with the rest obtained from reference TRBV30 and TRBJ2-1, is as follows: SQTIHQWPATLVQPVGSPLSLECTVEGTSNPNLYWYRQAAGRGLQLLFYSVGIGQISSEVPQNLSASRPQDRQFILSSKKLLLSDSGFYLCAWVGRGGSEQFFGPGTRLTVL.

The chain is built from TRBV2 and TRBJ2-6; unclear D gene. The germline CDR1 and CDR2 sequences are SNHLY and FYNNEI. The CDR3 is 13 amino acids. V was shortened by 3 bases and J by 2 bases, with 2 bases between the two germline ends. The CDR3 protein is CASSDTGANVLTF. The DNA for the CDR3 is TGTGCCAGCAGTGATACTGGGGCCAACGTCCTGACTTTC.

The gene calls are TRBV11-2 and TRBJ2-1; D may be TRBD2 (5 bases). This CDR3 is built from 14 residues. The germline CDR1 and CDR2 sequences are SGHAT and FQNNGV. Trimming took 1 base from V and 5 from J, leaving 9 bases between them. This CDR3 is CASSLVAGNNEQFF. CDR3 DNA sequence: TGTGCCAGCAGCTTAGTAGCCGGGAACAATGAGCAGTTCTTC.

The rearrangement links TRBV2 to TRBJ2-7; no clear D. The germline V and J ends were trimmed by 6 bases and 2 bases, with 8 bases remaining between them. Germline CDR1 SNHLY, CDR2 FYNNEI. This CDR3 is built from 12 residues. CDR3 coding DNA: TGTGCCAGCAGGGGGTCTGCCTACGAGCAGTACTTC. Protein product: CASRGSAYEQYF.

There are a few counts of this clone. This chain joins TRBV28 and TRBJ2-3, with 10 bases that match TRBD1. Trimming removed 5 bases from V and 7 bases from J; junction bases left unmatched: 9. Germline V gives CDR1 MDHEN, CDR2 SYDVKM. The CDR3 contains 15 residues. CDR3 bases: TGTGCCAGCAGTCCCCTGACAGGGGGCTCATATACGCAGTATTTT. Amino acids: CASSPLTGGSYTQYF.

The chain recombines TRBV11-3 with TRBJ2-2, with 9 bases that match TRBD1. Germline CDR1 reads SGHNT; CDR2 reads YENEEA. Trimming cost V 7 bases and J 7 bases; bases outside gene matches: 10. The CDR3 extends over 15 amino acids. The DNA for the CDR3 is TGTGCCAGCAAGGTAGGGACAGGGTTGAACGGGGAGCTGTTTTTT. Amino acid sequence: CASKVGTGLNGELFF.

The chain combines TRBV12-5 with TRBJ2-1; 11 nucleotides line up with TRBD2. CDR3 length: 14 residues. Losses at the gene ends were 5 bases for V and 6 bases for J; bases not matched to a gene: 3. Germline CDR1 and CDR2: LGHNT and FRNRAP. CDR3 in amino acids: CASGPGLAANEQFF. The CDR3 DNA reads TGTGCTAGTGGTCCGGGACTAGCGGCCAATGAGCAGTTCTTC.

The V and J genes are TRBV6-5 and TRBJ2-7; D is undetermined. The CDR3 spans 13 residues. Germline V gene sequence: CDR1 MNHEY, CDR2 SVGAGI. V lost 0 bases and J 5 bases, leaving 8 bases between the germline ends. The CDR3 sequence: CASSYSGSNEQYF. The CDR3 bases are TGTGCCAGCAGTTACTCGGGCTCGAACGAGCAGTACTTC.

V is TRBV5-4 and J is TRBJ1-5, with 7 positions matching TRBD1. J gave up 4 bases and V 4 bases, and 5 bases lay outside the gene matches. Germline V lookup: CDR1 SGHNT, CDR2 YYREEE (reference sequence). The CDR3 has 14 amino acids. CDR3 region: CASSLGQSNQPQHF. CDR3 DNA: TGTGCCAGCAGCCTGGGACAGTCTAATCAGCCCCAGCATTTT.

The chain couples TRBV27 to TRBJ1-5; 9 nucleotides agree with TRBD1. After removal of 6 bases from V and 6 bases from J, the junction contained 9 bases not matched to a gene. Germline assignment: CDR1 MNHEY and CDR2 SMNVEV (reference sequence). The CDR3 consists of 15 residues. The CDR3 sequence: CASSNGQGYVQPQHF. For the CDR3, the DNA is TGTGCCAGCAGCAACGGACAGGGGTACGTTCAGCCCCAGCATTTT.

A few counts support this clone. The genes are TRBV29-1 and TRBJ1-1; 7 nucleotides align to TRBD1. There are 13 residues in the CDR3. Germline CDR1 reads SQVTM; CDR2 reads ANQGSEA. Germline trimming cut 7 bases from V and 0 bases from J; bases unmatched to any gene: 5. The CDR3 loop reads CSAKQGMNTEAFF. In DNA, the CDR3 is TGCAGCGCCAAACAGGGGATGAACACTGAAGCTTTCTTT.

The V call is TRBV28, the J call TRBJ2-1, with D unclear. V was clipped by 6 bases and J by 0 bases, with 9 bases between them. The CDR3 runs 14 residues. CDR1 MDHEN and CDR2 SYDVKM come from the germline V gene. As DNA, the CDR3 is TGTGCCAGCAGCCCTCTTATCTCCTACAATGAGCAGTTCTTC. Amino acid sequence: CASSPLISYNEQFF. Full variable domain (outside the CDR3, taken from reference TRBV28 and TRBJ2-1): DVKVTQSSRYLVKRTGEKVFLECVQDMDHENMFWYRQDPGLGLRLIYFSYDVKMKEKGDIPEGYSVSREKKERFSLILESASTNQTSMYLCASSPLISYNEQFFGPGTRLTVL.

The chain carries TRBV19 and TRBJ2-7; maybe TRBD2 (5 bases). Per the germline V gene, CDR1 is LNHDA and CDR2 is SQIVND (reference sequence). V was shortened by 6 bases and J by 5 bases, with 14 bases between the two germline ends. The CDR3 covers 13 residues. The CDR3 region has the DNA TGTGCCAGTAGCTTGGGAGTAGTACACGAGCAGTACTTC. Protein: CASSLGVVHEQYF.

The chain's CDR3 is CASRLRGGGELFF. CDR3 nucleotides: TGTGCCAGCAGACTTCGGGGTGGCGGGGAGCTGTTTTTT. The gene calls are TRBV6-6 and TRBJ2-2, with a tentative D call TRBD2 (5 bases). The CDR3 runs to 13 residues. V lost 6 bases and J lost 7, with 12 bases in between. Germline V lookup: CDR1 MNHNY, CDR2 SVGAGI (reference sequence).

The chain is built from TRBV7-6 and TRBJ2-6; D is perhaps TRBD2 (7 bases). Trimming removed 4 bases from V and 0 bases from J, with 22 bases in between. CDR1 and CDR2 (germline): SGHVS, FNYEAQ. The CDR3 is 20 residues long. Here the CDR3 reads CASSSSGASGISSGANVLTF. CDR3 coding DNA: TGTGCCAGCAGCTCATCGGGGGCTAGCGGTATTAGCTCTGGGGCCAACGTCCTGACTTTC.